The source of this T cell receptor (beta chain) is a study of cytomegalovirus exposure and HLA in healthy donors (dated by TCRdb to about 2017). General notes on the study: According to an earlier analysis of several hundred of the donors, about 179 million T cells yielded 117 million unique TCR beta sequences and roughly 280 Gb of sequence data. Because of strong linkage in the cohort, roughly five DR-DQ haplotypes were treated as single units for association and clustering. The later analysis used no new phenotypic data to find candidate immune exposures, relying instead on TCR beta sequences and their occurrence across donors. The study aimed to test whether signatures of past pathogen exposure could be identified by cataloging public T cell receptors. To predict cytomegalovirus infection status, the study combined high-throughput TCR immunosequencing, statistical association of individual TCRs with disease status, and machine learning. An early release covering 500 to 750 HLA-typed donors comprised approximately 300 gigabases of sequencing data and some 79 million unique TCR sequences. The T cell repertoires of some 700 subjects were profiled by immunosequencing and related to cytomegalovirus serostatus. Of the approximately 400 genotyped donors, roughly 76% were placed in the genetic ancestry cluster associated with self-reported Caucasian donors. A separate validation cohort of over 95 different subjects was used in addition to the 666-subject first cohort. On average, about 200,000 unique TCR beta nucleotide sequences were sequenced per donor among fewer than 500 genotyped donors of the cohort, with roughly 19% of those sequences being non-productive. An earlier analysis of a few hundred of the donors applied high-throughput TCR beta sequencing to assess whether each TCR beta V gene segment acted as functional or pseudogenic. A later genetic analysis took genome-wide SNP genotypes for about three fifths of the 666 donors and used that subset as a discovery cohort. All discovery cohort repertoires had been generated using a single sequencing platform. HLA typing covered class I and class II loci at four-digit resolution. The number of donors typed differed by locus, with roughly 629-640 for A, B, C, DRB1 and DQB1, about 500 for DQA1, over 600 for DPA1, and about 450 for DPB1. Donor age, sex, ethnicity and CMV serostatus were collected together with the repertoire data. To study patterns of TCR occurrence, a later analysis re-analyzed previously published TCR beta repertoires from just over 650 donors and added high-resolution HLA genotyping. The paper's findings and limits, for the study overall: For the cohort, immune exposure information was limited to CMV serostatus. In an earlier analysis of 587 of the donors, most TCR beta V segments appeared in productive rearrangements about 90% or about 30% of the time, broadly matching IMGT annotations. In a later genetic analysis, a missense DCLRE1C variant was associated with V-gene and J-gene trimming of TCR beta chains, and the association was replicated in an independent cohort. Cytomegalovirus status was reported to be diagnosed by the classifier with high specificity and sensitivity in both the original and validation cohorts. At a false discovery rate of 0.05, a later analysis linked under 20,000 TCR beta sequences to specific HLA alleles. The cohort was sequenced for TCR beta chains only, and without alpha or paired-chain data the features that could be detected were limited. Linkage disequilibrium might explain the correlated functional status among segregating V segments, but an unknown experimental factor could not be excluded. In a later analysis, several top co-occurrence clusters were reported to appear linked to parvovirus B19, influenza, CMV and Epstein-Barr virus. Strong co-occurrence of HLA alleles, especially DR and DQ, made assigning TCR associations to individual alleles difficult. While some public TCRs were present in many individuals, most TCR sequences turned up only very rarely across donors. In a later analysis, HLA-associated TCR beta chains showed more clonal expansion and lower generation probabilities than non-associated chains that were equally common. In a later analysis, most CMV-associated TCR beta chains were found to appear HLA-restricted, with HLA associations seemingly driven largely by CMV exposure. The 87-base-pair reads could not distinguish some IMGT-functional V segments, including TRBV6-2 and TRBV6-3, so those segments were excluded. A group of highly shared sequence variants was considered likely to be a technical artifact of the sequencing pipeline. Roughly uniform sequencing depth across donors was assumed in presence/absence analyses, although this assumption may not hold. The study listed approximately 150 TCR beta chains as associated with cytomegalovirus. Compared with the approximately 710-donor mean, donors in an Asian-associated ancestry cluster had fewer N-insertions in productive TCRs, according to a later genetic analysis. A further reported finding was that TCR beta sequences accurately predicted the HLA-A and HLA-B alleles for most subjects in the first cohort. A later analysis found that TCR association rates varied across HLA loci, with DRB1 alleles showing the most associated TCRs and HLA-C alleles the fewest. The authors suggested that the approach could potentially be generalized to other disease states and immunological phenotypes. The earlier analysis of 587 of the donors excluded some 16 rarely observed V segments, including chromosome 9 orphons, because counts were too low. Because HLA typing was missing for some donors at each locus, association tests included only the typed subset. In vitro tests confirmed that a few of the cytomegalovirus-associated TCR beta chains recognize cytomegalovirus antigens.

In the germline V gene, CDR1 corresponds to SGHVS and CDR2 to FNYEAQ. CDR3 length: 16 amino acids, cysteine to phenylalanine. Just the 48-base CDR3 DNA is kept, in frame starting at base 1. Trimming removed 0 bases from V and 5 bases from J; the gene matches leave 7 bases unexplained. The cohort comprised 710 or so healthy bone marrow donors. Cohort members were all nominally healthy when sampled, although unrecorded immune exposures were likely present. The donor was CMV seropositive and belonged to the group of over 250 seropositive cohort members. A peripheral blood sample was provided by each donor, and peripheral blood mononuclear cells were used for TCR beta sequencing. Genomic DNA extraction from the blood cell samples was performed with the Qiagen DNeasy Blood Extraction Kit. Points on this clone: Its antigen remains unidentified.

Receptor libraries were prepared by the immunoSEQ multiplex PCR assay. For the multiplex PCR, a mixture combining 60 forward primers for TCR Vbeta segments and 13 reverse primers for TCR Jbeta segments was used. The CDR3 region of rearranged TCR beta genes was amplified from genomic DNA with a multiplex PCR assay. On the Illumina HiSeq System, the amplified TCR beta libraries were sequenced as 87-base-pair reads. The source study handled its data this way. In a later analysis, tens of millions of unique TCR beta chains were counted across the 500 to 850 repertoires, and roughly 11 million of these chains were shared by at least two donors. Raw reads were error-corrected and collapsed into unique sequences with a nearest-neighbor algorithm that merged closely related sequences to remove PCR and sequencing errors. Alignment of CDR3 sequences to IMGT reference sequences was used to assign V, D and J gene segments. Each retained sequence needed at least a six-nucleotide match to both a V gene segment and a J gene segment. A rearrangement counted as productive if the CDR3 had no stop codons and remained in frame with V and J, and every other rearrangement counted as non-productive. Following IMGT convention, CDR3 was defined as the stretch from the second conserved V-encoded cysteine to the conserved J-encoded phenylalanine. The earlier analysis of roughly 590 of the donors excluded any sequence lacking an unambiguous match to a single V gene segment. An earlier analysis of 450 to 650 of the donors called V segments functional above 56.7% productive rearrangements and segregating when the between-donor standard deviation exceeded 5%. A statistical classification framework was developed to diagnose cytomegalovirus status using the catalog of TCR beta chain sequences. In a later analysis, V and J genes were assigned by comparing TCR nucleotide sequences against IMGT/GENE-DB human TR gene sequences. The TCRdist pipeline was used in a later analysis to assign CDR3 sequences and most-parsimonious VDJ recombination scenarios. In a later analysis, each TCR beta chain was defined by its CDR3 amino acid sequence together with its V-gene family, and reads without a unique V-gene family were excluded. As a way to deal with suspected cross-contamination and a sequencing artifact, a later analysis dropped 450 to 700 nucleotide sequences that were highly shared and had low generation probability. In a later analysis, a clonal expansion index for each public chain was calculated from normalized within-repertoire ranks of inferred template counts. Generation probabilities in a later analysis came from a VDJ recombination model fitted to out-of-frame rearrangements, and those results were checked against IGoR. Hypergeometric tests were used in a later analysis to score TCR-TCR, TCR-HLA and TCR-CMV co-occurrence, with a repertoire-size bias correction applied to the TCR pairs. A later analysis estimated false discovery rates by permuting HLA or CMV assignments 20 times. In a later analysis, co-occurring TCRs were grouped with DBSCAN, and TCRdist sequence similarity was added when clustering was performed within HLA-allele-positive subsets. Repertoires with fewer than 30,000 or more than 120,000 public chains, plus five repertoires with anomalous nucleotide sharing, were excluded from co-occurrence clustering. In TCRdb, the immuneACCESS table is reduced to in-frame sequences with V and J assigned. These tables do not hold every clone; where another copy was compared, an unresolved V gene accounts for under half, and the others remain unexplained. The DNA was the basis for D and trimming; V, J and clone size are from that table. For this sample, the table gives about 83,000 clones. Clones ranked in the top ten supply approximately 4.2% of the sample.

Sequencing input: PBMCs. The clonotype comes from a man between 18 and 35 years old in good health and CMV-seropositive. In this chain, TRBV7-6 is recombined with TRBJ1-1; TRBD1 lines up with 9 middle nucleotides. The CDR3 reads CASSLAGTGSRTEAFF. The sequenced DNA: TGTGCCAGCAGCTTAGCCGGGACAGGGTCAAGGACTGAAGCTTTCTTT.